This is a list of T cell receptor beta chains from one sample in a study of cytomegalovirus exposure and HLA in healthy donors. The table came from immunoSEQ multiplex PCR; TCRdb's copy has only in-frame clones and leaves some out. The table shows 60,000 to 75,000 clones, with 90% to 96% occurring only once. Specimen: PBMCs. The receptors were sampled from a man aged 18 to 35 in good health and CMV-seronegative. Both conserved end residues are part of each CDR3. A D gene is named only where the DNA matches it firmly. Rows give clone size only sometimes, using once, few, many, or a class for an expanded clone.

v_call: TRBV9; j_call: TRBJ2-2; clone_size: NA; d_call: TRBD2; cdr3_aa: CASSLLAGGGTGELFF; cdr3_nt: TGTGCCAGCAGCCTACTAGCGGGAGGTGGTACCGGGGAGCTGTTTTTT
v_call: TRBV6-1; j_call: TRBJ2-6; clone_size: once; d_call: TRBD2; cdr3_aa: CASSEWRWGGSGANVLTF; cdr3_nt: TGTGCCAGCAGTGAATGGCGATGGGGAGGGTCTGGGGCCAACGTCCTGACTTTC
v_call: TRBV18; j_call: TRBJ2-2; clone_size: NA; d_call: NA; cdr3_aa: CASSPPSGPGELFF; cdr3_nt: TGTGCCAGCTCACCACCGTCAGGGCCCGGGGAGCTGTTTTTT
v_call: TRBV5-1; j_call: TRBJ2-1; clone_size: NA; d_call: TRBD2; cdr3_aa: CASSAGLGNEQFF; cdr3_nt: TGCGCCAGCAGCGCGGGACTAGGAAATGAGCAGTTCTTC
v_call: TRBV9; j_call: TRBJ2-1; clone_size: NA; d_call: NA; cdr3_aa: CASSVGASEGYNEQFF; cdr3_nt: TGTGCCAGCAGCGTAGGGGCTAGCGAAGGCTACAATGAGCAGTTCTTC
v_call: TRBV7-9; j_call: TRBJ1-3; clone_size: NA; d_call: NA; cdr3_aa: CASSSGTRPVLSGNTIYF; cdr3_nt: TGTGCCAGCAGCTCGGGGACAAGGCCAGTCTTATCTGGAAACACCATATATTTT
v_call: TRBV5-4; j_call: TRBJ2-3; clone_size: NA; d_call: TRBD1; cdr3_aa: CASSGRDRGGTDTQYF; cdr3_nt: TGTGCCAGCAGCGGACGGGACAGGGGTGGCACAGATACGCAGTATTTT
v_call: TRBV11-1; j_call: TRBJ2-5; clone_size: NA; d_call: TRBD2; cdr3_aa: CASSLARGTETQYF; cdr3_nt: TGTGCCAGCAGCTTAGCGCGGGGGACAGAGACCCAGTACTTC
v_call: TRBV13; j_call: TRBJ2-1; clone_size: NA; d_call: TRBD2; cdr3_aa: CASSLVAGGPNEQFF; cdr3_nt: TGTGCCAGCAGCTTAGTAGCGGGAGGCCCCAATGAGCAGTTCTTC
v_call: TRBV28; j_call: TRBJ2-5; clone_size: once; d_call: NA; cdr3_aa: CASTSRRSGGTAQETQYF; cdr3_nt: TGTGCCAGCACCTCCCGGAGAAGTGGAGGGACAGCTCAAGAGACCCAGTACTTC
v_call: TRBV7-2; j_call: TRBJ2-7; clone_size: NA; d_call: NA; cdr3_aa: CASSLGFSGDYEQYF; cdr3_nt: TGTGCCAGCAGCTTAGGCTTTAGCGGTGACTACGAGCAGTACTTC
v_call: TRBV7-9; j_call: TRBJ2-3; clone_size: NA; d_call: TRBD2; cdr3_aa: CASSQDPAGVGDTQYF; cdr3_nt: TGTGCCAGCAGCCAGGATCCAGCGGGAGTGGGAGATACGCAGTATTTT
v_call: TRBV11-2; j_call: TRBJ2-2; clone_size: NA; d_call: NA; cdr3_aa: CASSFSSGFTGELFF; cdr3_nt: TGTGCCAGCAGCTTTTCGTCGGGGTTCACCGGGGAGCTGTTTTTT
v_call: TRBV7-2; j_call: TRBJ2-3; clone_size: NA; d_call: NA; cdr3_aa: CASSLNPGISTDTQYF; cdr3_nt: TGTGCCAGCAGCTTAAACCCGGGAATAAGCACAGATACGCAGTATTTT
v_call: TRBV6-5; j_call: TRBJ2-7; clone_size: NA; d_call: NA; cdr3_aa: CASRPGSSSYEQYF; cdr3_nt: TGTGCCAGCAGACCGGGGTCCAGCTCCTACGAGCAGTACTTC
v_call: TRBV6-5; j_call: TRBJ2-1; clone_size: NA; d_call: NA; cdr3_aa: CASSYHEAQGIEQFF; cdr3_nt: TGTGCCAGCAGTTACCACGAGGCACAGGGCATTGAGCAGTTCTTC
v_call: TRBV6-5; j_call: TRBJ2-6; clone_size: NA; d_call: NA; cdr3_aa: CASRSLRSGANVLTF; cdr3_nt: TGTGCCAGCAGATCCCTCCGCTCTGGGGCCAACGTCCTGACTTTC
v_call: TRBV6-1; j_call: TRBJ1-3; clone_size: few; d_call: TRBD1; cdr3_aa: CASTLTGVGNTIYF; cdr3_nt: TGTGCCAGCACCCTGACAGGGGTCGGAAACACCATATATTTT
v_call: TRBV10-2; j_call: TRBJ2-7; clone_size: NA; d_call: TRBD1; cdr3_aa: CASSGGTGVFEQYF; cdr3_nt: TGCGCCAGCAGTGGAGGGACAGGGGTTTTCGAGCAGTACTTC
v_call: TRBV13; j_call: TRBJ1-2; clone_size: once; d_call: NA; cdr3_aa: CASSLGETSPYGYTF; cdr3_nt: TGTGCCAGCAGCTTAGGCGAGACATCCCCCTATGGCTACACCTTC